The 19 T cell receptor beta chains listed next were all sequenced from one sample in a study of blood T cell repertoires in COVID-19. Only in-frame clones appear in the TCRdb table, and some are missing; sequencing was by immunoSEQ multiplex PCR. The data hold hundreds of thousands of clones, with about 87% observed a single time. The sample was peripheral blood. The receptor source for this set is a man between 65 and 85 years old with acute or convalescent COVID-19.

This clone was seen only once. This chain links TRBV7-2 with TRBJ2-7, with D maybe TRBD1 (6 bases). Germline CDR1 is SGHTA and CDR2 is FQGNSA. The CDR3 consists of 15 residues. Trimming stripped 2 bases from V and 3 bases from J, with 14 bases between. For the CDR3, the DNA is TGTGCCAGCAGCTTAATGCAGGGGAGTAACTACGAGCAGTACTTC. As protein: CASSLMQGSNYEQYF. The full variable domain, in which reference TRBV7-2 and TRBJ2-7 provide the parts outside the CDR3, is GAGVSQSPSNKVTEKGKDVELRCDPISGHTALYWYRQSLGQGLEFLIYFQGNSAPDKSGLPSDRFSAERTGGSVSTLTIQRTQQEDSAVYLCASSLMQGSNYEQYFGPGTRLTVT.

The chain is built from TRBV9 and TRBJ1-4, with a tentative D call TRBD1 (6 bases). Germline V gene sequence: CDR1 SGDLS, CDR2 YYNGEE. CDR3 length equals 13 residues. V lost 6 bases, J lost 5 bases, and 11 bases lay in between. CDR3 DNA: TGTGCCAGCAAGGGGACACAGAATGAAAAACTGTTTTTT. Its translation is CASKGTQNEKLFF.

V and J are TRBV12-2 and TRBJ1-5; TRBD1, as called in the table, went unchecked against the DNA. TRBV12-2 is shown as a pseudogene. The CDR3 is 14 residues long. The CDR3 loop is CASRLTQARQPQHF. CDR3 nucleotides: TGTGCAAGTCGCTTAACCCAGGCTCGGCAGCCCCAGCATTTT.

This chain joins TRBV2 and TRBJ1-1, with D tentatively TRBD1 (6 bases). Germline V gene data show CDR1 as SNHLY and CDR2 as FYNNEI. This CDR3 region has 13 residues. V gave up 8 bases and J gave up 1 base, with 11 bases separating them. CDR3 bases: TGTGCCAGCCGGGGGGGCGGGAACACTGAAGCTTTCTTT. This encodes CASRGGGNTEAFF.

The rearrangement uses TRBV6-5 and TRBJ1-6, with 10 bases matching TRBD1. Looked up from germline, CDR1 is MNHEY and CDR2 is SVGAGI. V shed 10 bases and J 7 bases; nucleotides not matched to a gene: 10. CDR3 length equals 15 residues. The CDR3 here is CATRDRGRDNSPLHF. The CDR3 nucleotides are TGTGCCACCAGGGACAGGGGCCGGGACAATTCACCCCTCCACTTT.

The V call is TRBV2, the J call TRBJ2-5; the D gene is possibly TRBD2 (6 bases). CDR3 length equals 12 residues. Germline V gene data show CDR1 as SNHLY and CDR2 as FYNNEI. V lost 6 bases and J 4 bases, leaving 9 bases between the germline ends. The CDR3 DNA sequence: TGTGCCAGCAGGCAGGGAGGAGAGACCCAGTACTTC. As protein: CASRQGGETQYF.

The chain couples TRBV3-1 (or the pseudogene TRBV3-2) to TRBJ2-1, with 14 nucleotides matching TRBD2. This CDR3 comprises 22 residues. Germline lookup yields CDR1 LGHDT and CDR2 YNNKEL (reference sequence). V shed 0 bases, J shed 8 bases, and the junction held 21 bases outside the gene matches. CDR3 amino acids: CASSQDQFGSAFGTSGGYEQFF. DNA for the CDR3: TGTGCCAGCAGCCAAGACCAATTCGGGTCTGCATTTGGGACTAGCGGGGGTTATGAGCAGTTCTTC.

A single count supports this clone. CDR3 residues: CASSRTGGVNYGYTF. As DNA, the CDR3 is TGTGCCAGCAGTCGAACAGGGGGCGTTAACTATGGCTACACCTTC. V and J are TRBV6-5 and TRBJ1-2; 9 nucleotides agree with TRBD1. CDR1 and CDR2 from the germline V gene are MNHEY and SVGAGI. Trimming took 5 bases from V and 1 from J; bases not matched to a gene: 5. The CDR3 has 15 amino acids.

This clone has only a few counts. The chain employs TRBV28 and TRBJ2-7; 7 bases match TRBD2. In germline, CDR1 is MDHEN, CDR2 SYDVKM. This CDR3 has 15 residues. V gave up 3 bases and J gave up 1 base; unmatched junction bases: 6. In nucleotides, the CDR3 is TGTGCCAGCAGTTTGGCGGGGGAGCTTTCCTACGAGCAGTACTTC. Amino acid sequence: CASSLAGELSYEQYF. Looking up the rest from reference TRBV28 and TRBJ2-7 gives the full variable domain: DVKVTQSSRYLVKRTGEKVFLECVQDMDHENMFWYRQDPGLGLRLIYFSYDVKMKEKGDIPEGYSVSREKKERFSLILESASTNQTSMYLCASSLAGELSYEQYFGPGTRLTVT.

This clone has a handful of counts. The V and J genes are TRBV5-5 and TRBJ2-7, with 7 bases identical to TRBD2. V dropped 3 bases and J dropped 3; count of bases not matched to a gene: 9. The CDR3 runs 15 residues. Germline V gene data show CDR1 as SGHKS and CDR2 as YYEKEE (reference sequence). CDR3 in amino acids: CASSYLAALNYEQYF. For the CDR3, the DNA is TGTGCCAGCAGCTATCTAGCGGCTCTTAACTACGAGCAGTACTTC.

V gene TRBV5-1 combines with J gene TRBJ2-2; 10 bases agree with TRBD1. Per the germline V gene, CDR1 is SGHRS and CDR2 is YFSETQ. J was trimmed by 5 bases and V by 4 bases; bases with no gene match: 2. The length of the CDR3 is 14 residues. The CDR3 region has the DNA TGCGCCAGCAGCATGGGACAGGGGACCGGGGAGCTGTTTTTT. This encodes CASSMGQGTGELFF. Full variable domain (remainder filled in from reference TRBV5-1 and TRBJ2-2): KAGVTQTPRYLIKTRGQQVTLSCSPISGHRSVSWYQQTPGQGLQFLFEYFSETQRNKGNFPGRFSGRQFSNSRSEMNVSTLELGDSALYLCASSMGQGTGELFFGEGSRLTVL.

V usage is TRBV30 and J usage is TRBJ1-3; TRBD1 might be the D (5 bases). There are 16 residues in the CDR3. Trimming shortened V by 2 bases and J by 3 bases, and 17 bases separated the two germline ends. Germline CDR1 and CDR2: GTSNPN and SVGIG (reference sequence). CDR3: CAWSQKTVERGNTIYF. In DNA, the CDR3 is TGTGCCTGGAGTCAGAAGACAGTGGAACGTGGAAACACCATATATTTT. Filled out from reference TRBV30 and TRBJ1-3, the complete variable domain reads SQTIHQWPATLVQPVGSPLSLECTVEGTSNPNLYWYRQAAGRGLQLLFYSVGIGQISSEVPQNLSASRPQDRQFILSSKKLLLSDSGFYLCAWSQKTVERGNTIYFGEGSWLTVV.

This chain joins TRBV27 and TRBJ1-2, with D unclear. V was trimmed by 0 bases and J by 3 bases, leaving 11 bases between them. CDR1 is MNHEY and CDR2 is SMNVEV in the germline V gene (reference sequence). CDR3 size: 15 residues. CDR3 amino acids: CASSLSIGDDYGYTF. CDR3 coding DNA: TGTGCCAGCAGTTTATCGATCGGGGATGACTATGGCTACACCTTC.

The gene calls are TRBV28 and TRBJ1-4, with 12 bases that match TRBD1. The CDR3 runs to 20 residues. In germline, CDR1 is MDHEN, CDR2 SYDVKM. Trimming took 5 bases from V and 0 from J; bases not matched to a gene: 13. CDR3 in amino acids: CASSNRPGTGGYATNEKLFF. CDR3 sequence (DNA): TGTGCCAGCAGTAATCGTCCCGGGACAGGGGGCTATGCAACTAATGAAAAACTGTTTTTT. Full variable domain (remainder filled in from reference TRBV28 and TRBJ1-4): DVKVTQSSRYLVKRTGEKVFLECVQDMDHENMFWYRQDPGLGLRLIYFSYDVKMKEKGDIPEGYSVSREKKERFSLILESASTNQTSMYLCASSNRPGTGGYATNEKLFFGSGTQLSVL.

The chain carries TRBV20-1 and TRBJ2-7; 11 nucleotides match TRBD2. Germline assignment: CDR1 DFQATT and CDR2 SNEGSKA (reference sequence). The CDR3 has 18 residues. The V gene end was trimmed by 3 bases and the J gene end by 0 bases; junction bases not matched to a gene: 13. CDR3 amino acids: CSASNPEASGGSSYEQYF. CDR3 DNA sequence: TGCAGTGCTAGTAACCCCGAGGCTAGCGGGGGGAGCTCCTACGAGCAGTACTTC.

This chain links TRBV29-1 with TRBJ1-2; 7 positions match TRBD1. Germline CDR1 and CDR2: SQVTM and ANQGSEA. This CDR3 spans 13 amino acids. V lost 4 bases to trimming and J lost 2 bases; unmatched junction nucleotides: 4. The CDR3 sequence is CSVVVGGNYGYTF. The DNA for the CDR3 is TGCAGCGTTGTTGTAGGGGGCAACTATGGCTACACCTTC.

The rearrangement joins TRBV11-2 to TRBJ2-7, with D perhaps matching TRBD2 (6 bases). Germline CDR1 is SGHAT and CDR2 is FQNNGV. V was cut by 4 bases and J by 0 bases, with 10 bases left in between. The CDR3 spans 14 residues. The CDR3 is CASSSVTSSYEQYF. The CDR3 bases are TGTGCCAGCAGCTCGGTGACTAGCTCCTACGAGCAGTACTTC.

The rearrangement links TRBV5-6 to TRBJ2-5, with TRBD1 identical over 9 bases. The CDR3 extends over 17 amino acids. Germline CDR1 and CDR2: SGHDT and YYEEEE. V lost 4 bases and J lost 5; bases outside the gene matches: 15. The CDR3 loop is CASSHSPGQGFGETQYF. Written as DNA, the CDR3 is TGTGCCAGCAGCCACTCGCCGGGACAGGGTTTCGGCGAGACCCAGTACTTC. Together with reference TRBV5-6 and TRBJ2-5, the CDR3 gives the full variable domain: DAGVTQSPTHLIKTRGQQVTLRCSPKSGHDTVSWYQQALGQGPQFIFQYYEEEERQRGNFPDRFSGHQFPNYSSELNVNALLLGDSALYLCASSHSPGQGFGETQYFGPGTRLLVL.

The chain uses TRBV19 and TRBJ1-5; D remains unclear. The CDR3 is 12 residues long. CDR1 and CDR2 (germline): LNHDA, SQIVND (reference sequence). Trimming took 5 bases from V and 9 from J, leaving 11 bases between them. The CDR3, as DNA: TGTGCCAGTAGTCGCCCCCCGGGGCCCCAGCATTTT. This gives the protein CASSRPPGPQHF.